This T cell receptor beta chain was profiled in a study of blood T cells in healthy people across ages. Combining a sample-barcoded 5' primer with a J-beta primer mix, a second PCR ran for about 7 to 12 cycles. Every individual sample yielded 2.5 million or more paired-end reads (each containing CDR3). TCRdb redid the calling of the 5' RACE reads with MiXCR, one entry per CDR3 protein. The sample lists approximately 800,000 distinct CDR3 sequences, 56% occurring once. All donors came from Russia, were Caucasian and healthy, and spanned ages 6 to 90. Specimen: blood. The sequence was collected from a man between 35 and 55 years old in good health.

DNA of the CDR3: TGTGCCATCAGTGATCTGTTAGCTAATGAGCAGTACTTC. Protein sequence: CAISDLLANEQYF. The chain couples TRBV10-3 to TRBJ2-5, with no clear D. V lost 3 bases and J 11 bases, leaving 16 bases between the germline ends. The CDR3 contains 13 residues. From germline, CDR1 is ENHRY and CDR2 SYGVKD.